These 15 T cell receptor beta chains originate from one sample sequenced in a study of shared clonotypes between healthy human individuals. Naive CD8 cells, CD45RO-negative and positively selected for CCR7, excluded terminally differentiated effector memory CD45RA+ cells. Assay used: immunoSEQ multiplex PCR; TCRdb lists only in-frame clones, some missing. The table shows around 2.1 million clones, with around 93% occurring only once. Sample: naive CD8+ T cells from PBMCs. Source of these receptors: a man aged 18 to 30 in good health. Some clones in this sample may be carry-over from other donors' samples.

This clone was seen more than once but under ten times. The chain links TRBV7-9 to TRBJ2-2, with TRBD2 matching 7 bases. The length of the CDR3 is 13 residues. J gave up 5 bases and V 5 bases, and 2 bases lay outside the gene matches. The germline CDR1 and CDR2 sequences are SEHNR and FQNEAQ (reference sequence). The CDR3 loop is CASSHSGTGELFF. The CDR3 DNA reads as TGTGCCAGCAGCCATAGCGGGACCGGGGAGCTGTTTTTT.

This sequence joins TRBV5-8 and TRBJ1-3; D gene unclear. This CDR3 spans 15 amino acids. The germline gives CDR1 SGHTS, CDR2 YDEGEE. The V gene lost 7 bases and the J gene lost 0 bases, with 14 bases spanning the gap. The CDR3 sequence is CASEMSASSGNTIYF. DNA for the CDR3: TGTGCCAGCGAAATGAGCGCAAGCTCTGGAAACACCATATATTTT.

This sequence joins TRBV2 and TRBJ2-2; TRBD1 might be the D (7 bases). The CDR3 extends over 16 amino acids. V shed 2 bases and J shed 6 bases, with 16 bases lying between them. Germline V gene sequence: CDR1 SNHLY, CDR2 FYNNEI. CDR3 residues: CASSEYPPRGAGELFF. The CDR3 DNA reads TGTGCCAGCAGTGAATATCCTCCCAGGGGGGCCGGGGAGCTGTTTTTT.

In its sample, this clone was seen once. This chain links TRBV11-1 with TRBJ2-5; D remains ambiguous. This CDR3 contains 14 residues. Germline loops: CDR1 SGHAT, CDR2 FQDESV (reference sequence). Deletions cut 1 base from V and 5 bases from J, with 11 bases between. Here the CDR3 reads CASSLESTQETQYF. In DNA form, the CDR3 reads TGTGCCAGCAGCTTAGAGTCGACACAGGAGACCCAGTACTTC.

This rearrangement joins TRBV4-1 to TRBJ2-7; D might be TRBD1 or TRBD2, each matching 5 bases. The V end lost 3 bases, the J end lost 3 bases, and 21 bases lay between the germline ends. The CDR3 is made up of 17 amino acids. Germline V lookup: CDR1 MGHRA, CDR2 YSYEKL. Here the CDR3 DNA reads TGCGCCAGCAGCCAGTCCACCGGGACGGGGAGTTTCTACGAGCAGTACTTC. Translating it yields CASSQSTGTGSFYEQYF.

This chain connects TRBV29-1 to TRBJ1-1; D ambiguous. The germline CDR1 and CDR2 sequences are SQVTM and ANQGSEA. V shed 1 base and J shed 5 bases, with 14 bases lying between them. The CDR3 has 14 amino acids. The CDR3 coding sequence is TGCAGCGTTGAAGTAGGCGGTCTAGGGACTGAAGCTTTCTTT. This codes for CSVEVGGLGTEAFF. The whole variable domain, filled in from reference TRBV29-1 and TRBJ1-1, reads SAVISQKPSRDICQRGTSLTIQCQVDSQVTMMFWYRQQPGQSLTLIATANQGSEATYESGFVIDKFPISRPNLTFSTLTVSNMSPEDSSIYLCSVEVGGLGTEAFFGQGTRLTVV.

The rearrangement joins TRBV30 to TRBJ1-6; D ambiguous. Germline V gene lookup returns CDR1 GTSNPN and CDR2 SVGIG (reference sequence). The V end lost 1 base, the J end lost 2 bases, and 9 bases lay between the germline ends. The CDR3 has 15 residues. The CDR3 DNA reads TGTGCCTGGAGTGGAAGGATTACCTATAATTCACCCCTCCACTTT. Protein sequence: CAWSGRITYNSPLHF.

The chain links TRBV29-1 to TRBJ2-2, with a tentative D call TRBD2 (6 bases). This CDR3 is built from 14 residues. V gave up 8 bases and J gave up 5 bases, with 18 bases separating them. Germline V gene sequence: CDR1 SQVTM, CDR2 ANQGSEA. In DNA, the CDR3 is TGCAGCACCCCTAGCGCCCGTGGGACCGGGGAGCTGTTTTTT. Its translation: CSTPSARGTGELFF.

The chain is built from TRBV6-5 and TRBJ1-1; 7 nucleotides agree with TRBD1. V lost 4 bases, J lost 1 base, and 9 bases stayed unmatched. CDR1 and CDR2 (germline): MNHEY, SVGAGI. The length of the CDR3 is 16 residues. The CDR3 loop is CASSSYHGQENTEAFF. In nucleotides, the CDR3 is TGTGCCAGCAGTTCCTACCACGGACAGGAGAACACTGAAGCTTTCTTT.

J is TRBJ2-1 and V is TRBV28; 9 bases are shared with TRBD1. The CDR3 is 14 amino acids. Germline V CDR1 and CDR2: MDHEN, SYDVKM. The trim removed 3 bases at V and 7 bases at J, leaving 4 bases unmatched. CDR3 in DNA: TGTGCCAGCAGTTTGGGGGACAGGGAAAATGAGCAGTTCTTC. Translating gives CASSLGDRENEQFF.

The V gene is TRBV28, the J gene TRBJ1-2, with D possibly matching TRBD1 (5 bases). The V gene's germline CDR1 is MDHEN and CDR2 SYDVKM. The CDR3 is 13 amino acids. Trimming stripped 6 bases from V and 6 bases from J, with 14 bases between. The CDR3 sequence is CASSGGMADGYTF. CDR3 nucleotide sequence: TGTGCCAGCAGCGGGGGGATGGCGGATGGCTACACCTTC.

The chain combines TRBV7-2 with TRBJ2-5, with 14 positions matching TRBD2. Trimming removed 5 bases from V and 5 bases from J; junction bases left unmatched: 7. The CDR3 extends over 16 amino acids. Looked up from germline, CDR1 is SGHTA and CDR2 is FQGNSA. The CDR3 sequence is CASSRGLAGVWETQYF. The DNA of the CDR3 is TGTGCCAGCAGCAGGGGACTAGCGGGAGTCTGGGAGACCCAGTACTTC. The full variable domain, in which reference TRBV7-2 and TRBJ2-5 provide the parts outside the CDR3, is GAGVSQSPSNKVTEKGKDVELRCDPISGHTALYWYRQSLGQGLEFLIYFQGNSAPDKSGLPSDRFSAERTGGSVSTLTIQRTQQEDSAVYLCASSRGLAGVWETQYFGPGTRLLVL.

This chain connects TRBV27 to TRBJ2-7, with D possibly TRBD2 on 6 matching bases. Trimming took off 2 bases at V and 7 bases at J, with 15 bases between the two ends. This CDR3 is built from 14 residues. Germline CDR1 MNHEY, CDR2 SMNVEV (reference sequence). The CDR3 region has the DNA TGTGCCAGCAGTTTAACCGGGAGCCCTGGAGAGCAGTACTTC. Protein product: CASSLTGSPGEQYF.

V and J are TRBV27 and TRBJ1-2; D is uncertain. V gave up 6 bases and J gave up 4 bases, with 12 bases separating them. This CDR3 is 13 amino acids long. Looked up from germline, CDR1 is MNHEY and CDR2 is SMNVEV (reference sequence). The CDR3 is CASRSVLTYGYTF. DNA of the CDR3: TGTGCCAGCAGATCAGTATTAACCTATGGCTACACCTTC.

This chain joins TRBV10-3 and TRBJ2-3, with D perhaps TRBD2 (5 bases). The CDR3 covers 14 residues. Trimming pared 0 bases from V and 4 bases from J, leaving 8 bases between. Germline values: CDR1 ENHRY, CDR2 SYGVKD. The CDR3 sequence: CAISESTGADTQYF. The CDR3 nucleotides are TGTGCCATCAGTGAGTCGACCGGGGCAGATACGCAGTATTTT.